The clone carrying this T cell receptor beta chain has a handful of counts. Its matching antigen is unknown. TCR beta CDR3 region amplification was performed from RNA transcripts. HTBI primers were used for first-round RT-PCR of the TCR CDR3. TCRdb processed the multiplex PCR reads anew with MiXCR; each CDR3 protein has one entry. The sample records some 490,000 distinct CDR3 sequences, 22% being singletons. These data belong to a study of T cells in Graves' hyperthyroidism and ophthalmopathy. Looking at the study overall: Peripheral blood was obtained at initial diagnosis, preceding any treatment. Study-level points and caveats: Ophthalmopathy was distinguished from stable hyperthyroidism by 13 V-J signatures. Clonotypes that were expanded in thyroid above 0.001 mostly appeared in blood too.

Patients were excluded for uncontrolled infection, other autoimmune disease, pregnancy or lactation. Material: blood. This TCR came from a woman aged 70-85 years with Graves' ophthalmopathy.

The CDR3 is CASSESRGAPVGDTQYF. The DNA of the CDR3 is TGCGCCAGCAGTGAGTCAAGAGGGGCCCCCGTGGGAGATACGCAGTATTTT. The rearrangement links TRBV10-1 to TRBJ2-3; the D gene could be TRBD1 or TRBD2 (5 bases each). The CDR3 has 17 amino acids. V shed 0 bases and J shed 5 bases, with 18 bases lying between them. Looked up from germline, CDR1 is WNHNN and CDR2 is SYGVQD (reference sequence).